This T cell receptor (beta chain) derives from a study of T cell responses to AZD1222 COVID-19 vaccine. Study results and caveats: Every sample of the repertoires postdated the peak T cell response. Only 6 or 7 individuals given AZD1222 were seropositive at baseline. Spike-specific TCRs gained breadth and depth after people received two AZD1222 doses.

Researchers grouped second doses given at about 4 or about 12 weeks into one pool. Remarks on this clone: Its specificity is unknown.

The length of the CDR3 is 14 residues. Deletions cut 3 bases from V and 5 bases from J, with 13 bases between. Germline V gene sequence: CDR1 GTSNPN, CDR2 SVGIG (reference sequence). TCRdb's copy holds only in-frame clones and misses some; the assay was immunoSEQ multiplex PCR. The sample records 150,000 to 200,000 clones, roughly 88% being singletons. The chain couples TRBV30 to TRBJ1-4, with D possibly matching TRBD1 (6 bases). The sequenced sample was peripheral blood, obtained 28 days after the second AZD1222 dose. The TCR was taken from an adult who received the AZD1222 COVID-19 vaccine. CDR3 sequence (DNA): TGTGCCTGGAGACGGGACACCGCAAATGAAAAACTGTTTTTT. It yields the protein CAWRRDTANEKLFF.